These 21 T cell receptor beta chains came from one sample sequenced in a study of identical twins. TCRdb itself ran the 5' RACE reads through MiXCR, one entry per CDR3 protein. The profile shows more than 600,000 distinct CDR3 sequences, roughly 18% of them singletons. This sample also appeared in a second study, on T cells expressing NK-cell markers.

The material sequenced was PBMCs. These TCRs come from a woman aged 18-30 years in good health.

About this clonotype itself: This may be a read error, as it is one base from a much larger clone. V usage is TRBV7-3 and J usage is TRBJ2-1; D is perhaps TRBD1 (5 bases). Trimming left V 5 bases short and J 5 bases short, with 10 bases between. Germline CDR1 and CDR2: SGHTA and FQGTGA. CDR3 length: 13 amino acids. The CDR3 here is CASSPGHNNEQFF. In DNA form, the CDR3 reads TGTGCCAGCAGCCCCGGACATAACAATGAGCAGTTCTTC.

This clonotype was seen a few times. The rearrangement joins TRBV9 to TRBJ1-3, with a weak D call TRBD1 (5 bases). CDR1 is SGDLS, CDR2 YYNGEE, per germline. The V end was cut by 2 bases, the J end by 0 bases, with 9 bases between. CDR3 length: 15 residues. CDR3 sequence reads: CASSVGGASGNTIYF. CDR3 nucleotide sequence: TGTGCCAGCAGCGTTGGGGGAGCCTCTGGAAACACCATATATTTT.

The chain uses TRBV29-1 and TRBJ2-7, with D unresolved. CDR1 and CDR2 from the germline V gene are SQVTM and ANQGSEA. This CDR3 is 12 amino acids long. V lost 2 bases to trimming and J lost 0 bases, with 5 bases between them. The CDR3 sequence is CSVERSSYEQYF. In DNA form, the CDR3 reads TGCAGCGTTGAAAGGAGCTCCTACGAGCAGTACTTC.

The chain is built from TRBV18 and TRBJ2-3; no reliable D call. V was shortened by 2 bases and J by 5 bases, with 11 bases between the two germline ends. The V gene's germline CDR1 is KGHSH and CDR2 LQKENI. This CDR3 has 14 amino acids. The CDR3 here is CASSPFNYKDTQYF. The DNA for the CDR3 is TGTGCCAGCTCACCATTTAACTACAAAGATACGCAGTATTTT.

This clonotype was counted between two and nine times. The chain combines TRBV5-1 with TRBJ2-5, with 8 bases aligning to TRBD2. Germline V gives CDR1 SGHRS, CDR2 YFSETQ. The CDR3 spans 15 residues. The V segment lost 2 bases and the J segment 7 bases; nucleotides outside the gene matches: 10. CDR3 region: CASSLVGLEFGTQYF. The CDR3 DNA reads as TGCGCCAGCAGCTTAGTGGGACTAGAGTTCGGGACCCAGTACTTC.

This clonotype showed up just a few times. The V and J genes are TRBV10-2 and TRBJ2-1; TRBD2 is a possible D gene (6 bases). Trimming stripped 6 bases from V and 8 bases from J, with 17 bases between. In germline, CDR1 is WSHSY, CDR2 SAAADI. This CDR3 comprises 14 residues. The CDR3 coding sequence is TGCGCCAGCAGCAAGGGACTGGGGGTGCATGAGCAGTTCTTC. Its translation is CASSKGLGVHEQFF.

This clonotype has a handful of counts. The chain couples TRBV28 to TRBJ2-2, with D perhaps being TRBD1 or TRBD2 (5 bases each). V shed 6 bases and J shed 6 bases, with 17 bases lying between them. This CDR3 spans 15 amino acids. Germline V gene sequence: CDR1 MDHEN, CDR2 SYDVKM. The CDR3 protein is CASSAIDLGPGELFF. CDR3 in DNA: TGTGCCAGCAGCGCGATTGACCTGGGACCCGGGGAGCTGTTTTTT.

This clonotype was seen a few times. The chain employs TRBV15 and TRBJ2-1, with TRBD2 matching over 10 bases. Germline V CDR1 and CDR2: LNHNV, YYDKDF (reference sequence). V shed 0 bases and J 6 bases; nucleotides not matched to a gene: 8. The CDR3 has 17 amino acids. The CDR3 sequence is CATSRDSPGLASNEQFF. The CDR3 DNA sequence: TGTGCCACCAGCAGAGATTCTCCGGGACTAGCGTCCAATGAGCAGTTCTTC.

The chain has TRBV10-3 and TRBJ1-2; 9 nucleotides align to TRBD1. V trimming: 3 bases; J trimming: 1 base; junction bases outside the gene matches: 6. CDR3 length equals 16 residues. CDR1 is ENHRY and CDR2 is SYGVKD in the germline V gene. The CDR3 spells CAISDPRGQGNYGYTF. CDR3 DNA: TGTGCCATCAGTGACCCCCGGGGACAGGGTAACTATGGCTACACCTTC.

This clonotype was detected only a few times. The rearrangement uses TRBV5-1 and TRBJ2-1; 7 bases agree with TRBD2. J gave up 6 bases and V 4 bases, and 10 bases lay outside the gene matches. The CDR3 loop spans 15 amino acids. The germline V gene encodes CDR1 SGHRS and CDR2 YFSETQ. CDR3 coding DNA: TGCGCCAGCAGCCCCACTAGCGCTCCTACCAATGAGCAGTTCTTC. Translation: CASSPTSAPTNEQFF. The full variable domain, in which reference TRBV5-1 and TRBJ2-1 provide the parts outside the CDR3, is KAGVTQTPRYLIKTRGQQVTLSCSPISGHRSVSWYQQTPGQGLQFLFEYFSETQRNKGNFPGRFSGRQFSNSRSEMNVSTLELGDSALYLCASSPTSAPTNEQFFGPGTRLTVL.

The chain is built from TRBV7-8 and TRBJ2-1; 9 nucleotides align to TRBD2. This CDR3 spans 15 amino acids. CDR1 and CDR2 from the germline V gene are SGHVS and FQNEAQ. Trimming cost V 1 base and J 6 bases; bases outside gene matches: 4. CDR3 region: CASSLVRGGANEQFF. Here the CDR3 DNA reads TGTGCCAGCAGCTTAGTCCGCGGGGGGGCCAATGAGCAGTTCTTC.

This clonotype appeared a few times. The rearrangement uses TRBV12-3 or TRBV12-4 and TRBJ2-2; D remains ambiguous. The V end lost 6 bases, the J end lost 0 bases, and 5 bases lay between the germline ends. There are 13 residues in the CDR3. CDR3 protein: CASRKTNTGELFF. The CDR3 DNA sequence: TGTGCCAGCAGGAAAACGAACACCGGGGAGCTGTTTTTT.

V gene TRBV12-3 or TRBV12-4 combines with J gene TRBJ1-2, with D possibly being TRBD1 (5 bases). V dropped 6 bases and J dropped 0 bases, with 11 bases sitting between them. There are 14 residues in the CDR3. The CDR3 region is CASSLLGANYGYTF. CDR3 DNA: TGTGCCAGCAGCCTGTTGGGGGCTAACTATGGCTACACCTTC.

This clonotype showed up many times. The chain recombines TRBV6-5 with TRBJ2-1; D not certain. The length of the CDR3 is 14 residues. Germline loops: CDR1 MNHEY, CDR2 SVGAGI. Trimming pared 4 bases from V and 2 bases from J, leaving 9 bases between. This chain's CDR3 is CASSSSRPYNEQFF. CDR3 nucleotides: TGTGCCAGCAGTTCCTCGCGACCCTACAATGAGCAGTTCTTC.

V is TRBV20-1 and J is TRBJ2-1, with D possibly TRBD2 on 7 matching bases. V shed 3 bases and J shed 6 bases, with 15 bases lying between them. Germline V lookup: CDR1 DFQATT, CDR2 SNEGSKA (reference sequence). The CDR3 contains 14 residues. CDR3 loop: CSASWGGRPNEQFF. The DNA for the CDR3 is TGCAGTGCTAGTTGGGGGGGGCGGCCCAATGAGCAGTTCTTC.

This clonotype appeared a single time. The chain joins TRBV14 to TRBJ2-1, with TRBD2 as a possible D gene (6 bases). The CDR3 spans 13 residues. Trimming cost V 0 bases and J 8 bases, with 8 bases left between them. Germline assignment: CDR1 SGHDN and CDR2 FVKESK. The DNA for the CDR3 is TGTGCCAGCAGCCAAGATTGGGGGGATGAGCAGTTCTTC. Translation: CASSQDWGDEQFF. The entire variable domain, with the rest obtained from reference TRBV14 and TRBJ2-1, is as follows: EAGVTQFPSHSVIEKGQTVTLRCDPISGHDNLYWYRRVMGKEIKFLLHFVKESKQDESGMPNNRFLAERTGGTYSTLKVQPAELEDSGVYFCASSQDWGDEQFFGPGTRLTVL.

This clonotype was seen a handful of times. The J gene is TRBJ2-1, the V gene TRBV6-5; 12 bases map to TRBD2. With V trimmed by 0 bases and J by 1 base, 7 bases remained unmatched. Germline-derived CDR1 and CDR2 are MNHEY and SVGAGI. This CDR3 contains 19 residues. The CDR3 DNA reads TGTGCCAGCAGTTACTCCTGGCTAGCGGGAGGGAATTCCTACAATGAGCAGTTCTTC. Encoded protein: CASSYSWLAGGNSYNEQFF.

CDR3 sequence reads: CASSLYEGVADTQYF. The CDR3 DNA is TGTGCCAGCAGCTTATATGAGGGGGTGGCAGATACGCAGTATTTT. This chain joins TRBV7-3 and TRBJ2-3, with D maybe TRBD1 (6 bases). This CDR3 region has 15 residues. V lost 2 bases to trimming and J lost 4 bases, with 13 bases between them. Germline V gene data show CDR1 as SGHTA and CDR2 as FQGTGA.

This clonotype was found a few times. The rearrangement links TRBV5-5 to TRBJ1-1; D gene unclear. V was shortened by 0 bases and J by 1 base, with 7 bases between the two germline ends. This CDR3 is 14 amino acids long. Germline V CDR1 and CDR2: SGHKS, YYEKEE (reference sequence). In DNA, the CDR3 is TGTGCCAGCAGCTTGGCGGACGGGAACACTGAAGCTTTCTTT. Amino acid sequence: CASSLADGNTEAFF.

The gene calls are TRBV11-2 and TRBJ2-1; no definite D call. V was cut by 7 bases and J by 7 bases, with 11 bases left in between. Germline CDR1 reads SGHAT; CDR2 reads FQNNGV. The CDR3 loop spans 12 amino acids. For the CDR3, the DNA is TGTGCCAGCAAAGGAGTCGGGAATGAGCAGTTCTTC. Translation gives CASKGVGNEQFF.

This clonotype has only a few counts. CDR3 sequence: CSVEWVKGDSKRKETQYF. CDR3 nucleotides: TGCAGCGTTGAATGGGTGAAGGGGGACTCCAAACGAAAAGAGACCCAGTACTTC. The chain is built from TRBV29-1 and TRBJ2-5; D may correspond to TRBD1 or TRBD2 (6 bases each). Trimming removed 2 bases from V and 3 bases from J, with 25 bases in between. There are 18 residues in the CDR3. Per the germline V gene, CDR1 is SQVTM and CDR2 is ANQGSEA.